Shown below are 31 T cell receptor beta chains from a single sample sequenced in a study of T cell responses to AZD1222 COVID-19 vaccine. Clones were sequenced by immunoSEQ multiplex PCR, and TCRdb holds only the in-frame ones, with some missing. The sample contains roughly 120,000 clones, 70% to 90% of which appear only once. Sequenced here: peripheral blood, sampled on day 0 of AZD1222 vaccination. These receptors were collected from an adult in good health.

The CDR3 DNA follows: TGTGCCAGCAGCCAACAGGGACAGCCTCTTGTTGTGACCGGGGAGCTGTTTTTT. This sequence encodes CASSQQGQPLVVTGELFF. The gene calls are TRBV16 and TRBJ2-2, with 7 positions matching TRBD1. With V trimmed by 2 bases and J by 5 bases, 14 bases remained unmatched. Looked up from germline, CDR1 is KGHSY and CDR2 is FQNENV. The CDR3 is 18 residues long.

The CDR3 spells CASSSPGQDTVEQYF. CDR3 DNA: TGTGCCAGCAGCTCCCCGGGACAGGATACGGTCGAGCAGTACTTC. V is TRBV11-3 and J is TRBJ2-7; 8 bases are shared with TRBD1. CDR1 is SGHNT, CDR2 YENEEA, per germline. Unmatched junction bases numbered 11, after V lost 4 bases and J lost 6 bases. The CDR3 length is 15 residues.

The chain carries TRBV9 and TRBJ1-2; maybe TRBD1 (5 bases). Germline V gene sequence: CDR1 SGDLS, CDR2 YYNGEE. This CDR3 has 12 residues. V lost 4 bases, J lost 5 bases, and 9 bases lay in between. The CDR3 bases are TGTGCCAGCAGCTTCGACAGTTATGGCTACACCTTC. It translates to CASSFDSYGYTF.

This clone has more than one count but fewer than ten. This chain joins TRBV6-6 and TRBJ2-5; D is unresolved. V lost 5 bases and J 1 base, leaving 11 bases between the germline ends. CDR1 and CDR2 (germline): MNHNY, SVGAGI (reference sequence). The CDR3 is 14 residues long. The CDR3 loop is CASSLRIPQETQYF. CDR3 sequence (DNA): TGTGCCAGCAGTCTCCGGATTCCCCAAGAGACCCAGTACTTC.

The genes are TRBV24-1 and TRBJ2-3; D is tentatively TRBD1 or TRBD2 (5 bases each). The CDR3 extends over 15 amino acids. The ends were cut back, 4 bases at V and 4 bases at J, with 14 bases in the middle. The germline V gene encodes CDR1 KGHDR and CDR2 SFDVKD. In DNA, the CDR3 is TGTGCCACCAGTGAGGGGGATGGGGCGGCAGATACGCAGTATTTT. Translated, it gives CATSEGDGAADTQYF.

The rearrangement uses TRBV7-3 and TRBJ2-2; 12 nucleotides line up with TRBD2. This CDR3 is 18 amino acids long. The V and J ends lost 3 bases and 6 bases, in that order; junction bases with no gene match: 11. Germline assignment: CDR1 SGHTA and CDR2 FQGTGA. In DNA, the CDR3 is TGTGCCAGCAGCTTCCTGGCGACTAGCGGGAGTGGCTCCGGGGAGCTGTTTTTT. This codes for CASSFLATSGSGSGELFF.

This chain uses TRBV6-5 with TRBJ1-5, with 7 nucleotides matching TRBD1. The CDR3 has 13 amino acids. Germline-derived CDR1 and CDR2 are MNHEY and SVGAGI. V was pared by 6 bases and J by 5 bases, with 4 bases of the junction left unmatched. The CDR3 nucleotides read TGTGCCAGCAGGGGGAGGGGGCATCAGCCCCAGCATTTT. Translation: CASRGRGHQPQHF.

The chain recombines TRBV19 with TRBJ1-2; tentatively, D is TRBD1 (5 bases). The CDR3 sequence is 14 residues long. V shed 3 bases and J shed 2 bases, with 10 bases lying between them. In germline, CDR1 is LNHDA, CDR2 SQIVND (reference sequence). The DNA for the CDR3 is TGTGCCAGTAGTATCCGGGACGGAAACTATGGCTACACCTTC. It encodes CASSIRDGNYGYTF.

V usage is TRBV27 and J usage is TRBJ1-1; D uncertain. This CDR3 has 13 residues. Trimming removed 3 bases at V and 3 bases at J, with 8 bases between. Germline lookup yields CDR1 MNHEY and CDR2 SMNVEV (reference sequence). The CDR3 coding sequence is TGTGCCAGCAGTTTGGGTACCGACACTGAAGCTTTCTTT. Amino acid sequence: CASSLGTDTEAFF.

The chain couples TRBV5-1 to TRBJ1-5; D unresolved. Germline V gene lookup returns CDR1 SGHRS and CDR2 YFSETQ. Trimming pared 4 bases from V and 1 base from J, leaving 15 bases between. The CDR3 is 16 residues long. Here the CDR3 DNA reads TGCGCCAGCAGCCCCGGTGGTGGTGGGAGCAATCAGCCCCAGCATTTT. It is translated as CASSPGGGGSNQPQHF.

This chain links TRBV5-4 with TRBJ2-2; TRBD1 agrees at 9 bases. There are 14 residues in the CDR3. The germline V gene encodes CDR1 SGHNT and CDR2 YYREEE (reference sequence). Germline trimming cut 4 bases from V and 4 bases from J; bases unmatched to any gene: 2. CDR3 coding DNA: TGTGCCAGCAGCGGGACAGGGCCCACCGGGGAGCTGTTTTTT. It codes for CASSGTGPTGELFF. Supplemented by reference TRBV5-4 and TRBJ2-2, the full variable domain reads ETGVTQSPTHLIKTRGQQVTLRCSSQSGHNTVSWYQQALGQGPQFIFQYYREEENGRGNFPPRFSGLQFPNYSSELNVNALELDDSALYLCASSGTGPTGELFFGEGSRLTVL.

This sequence joins TRBV7-9 and TRBJ2-1, with D hard to call. The germline gives CDR1 SEHNR, CDR2 FQNEAQ (reference sequence). The germline V and J ends were trimmed by 5 bases and 6 bases, with 14 bases remaining between them. CDR3 length equals 14 residues. This chain's CDR3 is CASSPPGSINEQFF. In nucleotides, the CDR3 is TGTGCCAGCAGCCCACCCGGTTCGATCAATGAGCAGTTCTTC. Filled out from reference TRBV7-9 and TRBJ2-1, the complete variable domain reads DTGVSQNPRHKITKRGQNVTFRCDPISEHNRLYWYRQTLGQGPEFLTYFQNEAQLEKSRLLSDRFSAERPKGSFSTLEIQRTEQGDSAMYLCASSPPGSINEQFFGPGTRLTVL.

V and J are TRBV5-4 and TRBJ1-4, with 7 nucleotides matching TRBD1. V was clipped by 4 bases and J by 6 bases; unmatched bases: 6. The CDR3 has 14 amino acids. Germline V gene lookup returns CDR1 SGHNT and CDR2 YYREEE (reference sequence). The DNA of the CDR3 is TGTGCCAGCAGCCAGCCGGGACAGCATGAAAAACTGTTTTTT. Protein sequence: CASSQPGQHEKLFF.

This chain links TRBV30 with TRBJ1-4; 7 nucleotides agree with TRBD1. After removal of 3 bases from V and 7 bases from J, the junction contained 2 bases not matched to a gene. Germline assignment: CDR1 GTSNPN and CDR2 SVGIG (reference sequence). The CDR3 consists of 12 residues. DNA for the CDR3: TGTGCCTGGAGGGGACAGCGTGAAAAACTGTTTTTT. It translates to CAWRGQREKLFF. Looking up the rest from reference TRBV30 and TRBJ1-4 gives the full variable domain: SQTIHQWPATLVQPVGSPLSLECTVEGTSNPNLYWYRQAAGRGLQLLFYSVGIGQISSEVPQNLSASRPQDRQFILSSKKLLLSDSGFYLCAWRGQREKLFFGSGTQLSVL.

The CDR3 bases are TGTGCCAGCAGTTCCCGGACAGGGAGGACTGAAGCTTTCTTT. It yields the protein CASSSRTGRTEAFF. This sequence joins TRBV6-5 and TRBJ1-1, with 8 bases aligning to TRBD1. Germline CDR1 MNHEY, CDR2 SVGAGI. J lost 5 bases, V lost 4 bases, and 6 bases had no gene match. The CDR3 consists of 14 residues.

V is TRBV6-5 and J is TRBJ2-7, with 10 bases lining up with TRBD2. V lost 5 bases to trimming and J lost 3 bases; unmatched junction nucleotides: 7. The germline gives CDR1 MNHEY, CDR2 SVGAGI. CDR3 size: 15 residues. The CDR3 DNA follows: TGTGCCAGCAGTCTCGGGGGGACTAGCGTCTACGAGCAGTACTTC. It yields the protein CASSLGGTSVYEQYF.

This sequence joins TRBV7-9 and TRBJ1-4; D not resolved. The V gene lost 5 bases and the J gene lost 0 bases, with 13 bases spanning the gap. Germline V gene sequence: CDR1 SEHNR, CDR2 FQNEAQ (reference sequence). The CDR3 is 16 residues long. Here the CDR3 reads CASSQGPRTTNEKLFF. The CDR3 DNA is TGTGCCAGCAGCCAAGGGCCCCGCACAACTAATGAAAAACTGTTTTTT.

This clone has just one count. The V gene is TRBV12-3 or TRBV12-4, the J gene TRBJ1-1, with no clear D. CDR3 length: 13 amino acids. Trimming left V 6 bases short and J 0 bases short, with 8 bases between. CDR3 loop: CASRAQLNTEAFF. CDR3 nucleotides: TGTGCCAGCAGAGCCCAGTTGAACACTGAAGCTTTCTTT.

The chain carries TRBV7-9 and TRBJ1-2; possible D gene TRBD1, 5 bases. CDR1 and CDR2 from the germline V gene are SEHNR and FQNEAQ (reference sequence). The CDR3 extends over 12 amino acids. With 3 bases removed from V and 8 bases from J, the gap between germline ends came to 10 bases. The CDR3 here is CASSLYTGGYTF. In DNA, the CDR3 is TGTGCCAGCAGCTTGTATACAGGCGGCTACACCTTC.

This chain joins TRBV5-5 and TRBJ2-7; possible D gene TRBD1, 7 bases. The V gene's germline CDR1 is SGHKS and CDR2 YYEKEE (reference sequence). V gave up 2 bases and J gave up 4 bases, with 10 bases separating them. The CDR3 covers 13 residues. The CDR3 DNA is TGTGCCAGCAGCTTCCAGGGGGGTTACGAGCAGTACTTC. It is translated as CASSFQGGYEQYF.

This clone occurred a few times. The CDR3 region is CAWRTGQRGNQPQHF. The CDR3 DNA is TGTGCCTGGAGGACGGGACAGAGAGGCAATCAGCCCCAGCATTTT. The V call is TRBV30, the J call TRBJ1-5, with 7 positions matching TRBD1. Germline V gene data show CDR1 as GTSNPN and CDR2 as SVGIG (reference sequence). V gave up 3 bases and J gave up 2 bases; unmatched junction bases: 7. The CDR3 has 15 amino acids.

The chain recombines TRBV3-1 (or the pseudogene TRBV3-2) with TRBJ2-3, with D unresolved. Germline CDR1 and CDR2: LGHDT and YNNKEL (reference sequence). V was shortened by 4 bases and J by 0 bases, with 11 bases between the two germline ends. CDR3 size: 15 residues. Written as DNA, the CDR3 is TGTGCCAGCAGCCCATCTCGTGCTAGCACAGATACGCAGTATTTT. Encoded protein: CASSPSRASTDTQYF.

This clone was observed a handful of times. The genes are TRBV11-3 and TRBJ2-4, with TRBD2 matching 14 bases. The CDR3 has 17 amino acids. The germline V gene encodes CDR1 SGHNT and CDR2 YENEEA. V shed 5 bases and J 6 bases; nucleotides not matched to a gene: 9. The CDR3 DNA follows: TGTGCCAGCAGCCCGACTAGCGGGAGGGTCGGGGGAAACATTCAGTACTTC. Its protein is CASSPTSGRVGGNIQYF.

The rearrangement uses TRBV29-1 and TRBJ1-1; D call uncertain. The germline V gene encodes CDR1 SQVTM and CDR2 ANQGSEA. V was shortened by 6 bases and J by 3 bases, with 11 bases between the two germline ends. CDR3 length equals 12 residues. The CDR3 sequence is CSVSYSHTEAFF. CDR3 nucleotide sequence: TGCAGCGTCTCTTACTCACACACTGAAGCTTTCTTT.

The J gene is TRBJ1-6, the V gene TRBV6-1; 8 nucleotides match TRBD1. CDR3 length: 15 residues. The V and J ends lost 3 bases and 9 bases, in that order; junction bases with no gene match: 7. Germline values: CDR1 MNHNS, CDR2 SASEGT. The CDR3 reads CASSENQGAVSPLHF. The CDR3 DNA reads TGTGCCAGCAGTGAGAACCAGGGGGCGGTTTCACCCCTCCACTTT.

The chain couples TRBV19 to TRBJ1-3; possible D gene TRBD1, 5 bases. The CDR3 covers 15 residues. CDR1 and CDR2 from the germline V gene are LNHDA and SQIVND (reference sequence). The V end lost 3 bases, the J end lost 0 bases, and 9 bases lay between the germline ends. This CDR3 is CASSIRGSSGNTIYF. For the CDR3, the DNA is TGTGCCAGTAGTATTAGGGGCAGCTCTGGAAACACCATATATTTT.

This clone has only one observation. V and J are TRBV9 and TRBJ2-1; a possible D gene is TRBD2 (6 bases). Germline CDR1 is SGDLS and CDR2 is YYNGEE. This CDR3 is built from 14 residues. Deletions cut 2 bases from V and 8 bases from J, with 14 bases between. CDR3 residues: CASSVGSWEDEQFF. CDR3 in DNA: TGTGCCAGCAGCGTGGGATCTTGGGAGGATGAGCAGTTCTTC.

The V and J genes are TRBV6-5 and TRBJ1-2, with 7 nucleotides matching TRBD1. This CDR3 has 14 amino acids. Germline V lookup: CDR1 MNHEY, CDR2 SVGAGI. V lost 7 bases and J lost 5; bases outside the gene matches: 10. The CDR3 DNA is TGTGCCAGCACCTTCCGACAGGGTCGGTATGGCTACACCTTC. Its translation: CASTFRQGRYGYTF.

This sequence joins TRBV9 and TRBJ2-1; 12 nucleotides agree with TRBD2. Germline lookup yields CDR1 SGDLS and CDR2 YYNGEE. This CDR3 contains 15 residues. V shed 4 bases, J shed 5 bases, and the junction held 4 bases outside the gene matches. The CDR3 DNA follows: TGTGCCAGCAGCCGTGGGACTAGCGGGCACAATGAGCAGTTCTTC. Translating gives CASSRGTSGHNEQFF.

This clone was detected only once. The genes are TRBV6-2 or TRBV6-3 and TRBJ2-5; weak D call: TRBD2 (5 bases). V shed 5 bases and J shed 5 bases, with 21 bases lying between them. This CDR3 region has 16 residues. Germline V lookup: CDR1 MNHEY, CDR2 SVGEGT. The CDR3 is CASSLINRARGETQYF. CDR3 coding DNA: TGTGCCAGCAGTCTTATAAACCGGGCCCGAGGGGAGACCCAGTACTTC.

The rearrangement links TRBV19 to TRBJ1-1; the D is unclear. Trimming shortened V by 6 bases and J by 4 bases, and 15 bases separated the two germline ends. CDR1 and CDR2 (germline): LNHDA, SQIVND (reference sequence). This CDR3 comprises 14 residues. The CDR3 sequence: CASRALGIGTEAFF. DNA for the CDR3: TGTGCCAGTAGGGCCCTGGGGATTGGCACTGAAGCTTTCTTT.